Following are 8 T cell receptor beta chains from one sample sequenced in a study of early T cells in non-severe SARS-CoV-2 infection. TCRdb reanalysed the 5' RACE reads using MiXCR and keeps one entry per CDR3 protein. The sample contains some 54,000 distinct CDR3 sequences, about 10% of which appear only once. Sequenced sample: whole blood. The source is an adult who was a healthcare worker with PCR-confirmed SARS-CoV-2 infection or an uninfected control (not recorded which).

This clonotype was found many times. The chain is built from TRBV18 and TRBJ1-5; D not certain. The CDR3 is made up of 14 amino acids. Germline V gene lookup returns CDR1 KGHSH and CDR2 LQKENI. Trimming took off 5 bases at V and 1 base at J, with 9 bases between the two ends. CDR3 loop: CASSIAGSNQPQHF. CDR3 sequence (DNA): TGTGCCAGCTCAATCGCTGGGAGCAATCAGCCCCAGCATTTT.

This clonotype was seen ten or more times. The genes are TRBV20-1 and TRBJ1-2; D is perhaps TRBD1 (6 bases). This CDR3 is 17 amino acids long. Trimming pared 2 bases from V and 3 bases from J, leaving 22 bases between. Germline CDR1 and CDR2: DFQATT and SNEGSKA (reference sequence). CDR3 protein: CSARRAGGRESDYGYTF. CDR3 in DNA: TGCAGTGCTAGAAGGGCGGGGGGCAGAGAATCAGACTATGGCTACACCTTC.

Turning to this clonotype: A much larger clone lies a single base off, so this may be a read error. V and J are TRBV20-1 and TRBJ1-2; D is undetermined. The CDR3 extends over 13 amino acids. CDR1 is DFQATT and CDR2 is SNEGSKA in the germline V gene (reference sequence). The V and J ends lost 5 bases and 4 bases respectively, with 14 bases between them. For the CDR3, the DNA is TGCAGTGCTCAACATAGGCAGATCTATGGCTACACCTTC. Amino acids: CSAQHRQIYGYTF.

For this clonotype: One base away lies a much larger clone, so this may be a sequencing read error. The J gene is TRBJ2-5, the V gene TRBV10-3; 9 bases align to TRBD2. V was clipped by 0 bases and J by 5 bases; unmatched bases: 7. Germline V CDR1 and CDR2: ENHRY, SYGVKD. This CDR3 is 16 amino acids long. The chain's CDR3 is CAISESIAGVHETQYF. DNA of the CDR3: TGTGCCATCAGTGAGTCTATAGCGGGGGTCCATGAGACCCAGTACTTC.

This clonotype was recorded many times. The chain joins TRBV6-5 to TRBJ1-5; D gene unclear. With 6 bases removed from V and 0 bases from J, the gap between germline ends came to 12 bases. CDR3 size: 15 residues. Germline CDR1 reads MNHEY; CDR2 reads SVGAGI. The CDR3 protein is CASSPTFYSNQPQHF. Written as DNA, the CDR3 is TGTGCCAGCAGCCCTACGTTTTATAGCAATCAGCCCCAGCATTTT.

This clonotype was counted at least ten times. The chain is built from TRBV4-2 and TRBJ2-2; 9 nucleotides line up with TRBD1. This CDR3 comprises 19 residues. J gave up 0 bases and V 4 bases, and 12 bases lay outside the gene matches. The V gene's germline CDR1 is LGHNA and CDR2 YNFKEQ. DNA for the CDR3: TGTGCCAGCAGCCGCCGACAAGACAGGGGGTTTGCGAACACCGGGGAGCTGTTTTTT. It encodes CASSRRQDRGFANTGELFF.

This clonotype showed up many times. CDR3 DNA sequence: TGTGCCATACGACGGGTGGGGAACACTGAAGCTTTCTTT. Encoded protein: CAIRRVGNTEAFF. This chain joins TRBV6-5 and TRBJ1-1; no clear D. V gave up 10 bases and J gave up 1 base, with 13 bases separating them. Germline V gene data show CDR1 as MNHEY and CDR2 as SVGAGI. This CDR3 has 13 residues.

The rearrangement joins TRBV20-1 to TRBJ2-5; the match to TRBD2 covers 12 bases. V lost 5 bases and J lost 2; bases outside the gene matches: 6. Germline V gene sequence: CDR1 DFQATT, CDR2 SNEGSKA (reference sequence). There are 15 residues in the CDR3. The CDR3 spells CSAPRGLAGQETQYF. The CDR3 DNA reads as TGCAGTGCTCCTCGAGGACTAGCGGGGCAAGAGACCCAGTACTTC.